This TCR beta chain is drawn from a study of blood T cell repertoires in COVID-19. At the level of the study: Sites across the United States, Italy and Spain contributed samples from acute and convalescent COVID-19. In each case, the material was cDNA or gDNA derived from T cells, B-cell-depleted T cells, or PBMCs.

In this sample, this clone turned up a few times. Original methodology: Nucleated cell counts were estimated from reference gene primer amplification. Clones were sequenced by immunoSEQ multiplex PCR, and TCRdb holds only the in-frame ones, with some missing. V and J calls and clone size are as listed in that table; D and trimming were resolved from the DNA. The data contain fewer than 300,000 clones, roughly 84% of them singletons. The receptor was derived from a woman between 18 and 29 years old with acute or convalescent COVID-19. The specimen sequenced was peripheral blood.

CDR3 in amino acids: CASSFGADGYTF. The CDR3 nucleotides are TGTGCCAGCAGTTTTGGAGCGGATGGCTACACCTTC. This chain joins TRBV28 and TRBJ1-2; D is uncertain. V lost 3 bases, J lost 6 bases, and 8 bases lay in between. This CDR3 spans 12 amino acids. CDR1 and CDR2 (germline): MDHEN, SYDVKM.